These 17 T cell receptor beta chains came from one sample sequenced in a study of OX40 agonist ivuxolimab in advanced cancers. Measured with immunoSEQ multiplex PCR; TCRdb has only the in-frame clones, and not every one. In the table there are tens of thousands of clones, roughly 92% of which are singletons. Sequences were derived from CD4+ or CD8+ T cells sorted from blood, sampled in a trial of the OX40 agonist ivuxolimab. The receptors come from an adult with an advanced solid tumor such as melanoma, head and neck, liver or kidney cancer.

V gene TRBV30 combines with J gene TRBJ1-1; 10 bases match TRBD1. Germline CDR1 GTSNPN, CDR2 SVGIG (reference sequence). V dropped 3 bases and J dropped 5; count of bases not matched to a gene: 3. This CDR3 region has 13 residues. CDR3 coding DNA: TGTGCCTGGAGGGACAGGGGGGAGACTGAAGCTTTCTTT. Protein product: CAWRDRGETEAFF.

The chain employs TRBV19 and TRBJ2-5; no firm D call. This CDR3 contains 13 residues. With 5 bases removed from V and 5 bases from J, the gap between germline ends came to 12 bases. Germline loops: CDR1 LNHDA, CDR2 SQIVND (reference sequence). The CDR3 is CASSVQLRETQYF. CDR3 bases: TGTGCCAGTAGTGTACAACTTCGGGAGACCCAGTACTTC. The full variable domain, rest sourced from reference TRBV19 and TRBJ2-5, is DGGITQSPKYLFRKEGQNVTLSCEQNLNHDAMYWYRQDPGQGLRLIYYSQIVNDFQKGDIAEGYSVSREKKESFPLTVTSAQKNPTAFYLCASSVQLRETQYFGPGTRLLVL.

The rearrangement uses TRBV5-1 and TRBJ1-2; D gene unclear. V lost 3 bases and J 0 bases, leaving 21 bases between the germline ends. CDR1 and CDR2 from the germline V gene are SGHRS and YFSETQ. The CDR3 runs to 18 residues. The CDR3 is CASSYIRTEGKANYGYTF. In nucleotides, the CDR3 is TGCGCCAGCAGCTACATAAGGACGGAAGGAAAAGCTAACTATGGCTACACCTTC.

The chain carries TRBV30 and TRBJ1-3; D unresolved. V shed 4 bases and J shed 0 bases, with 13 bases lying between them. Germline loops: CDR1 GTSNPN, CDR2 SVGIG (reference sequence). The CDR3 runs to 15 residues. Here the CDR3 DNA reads TGTGCCTGGACTAAAGAGATTACCTCTGGAAACACCATATATTTT. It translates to CAWTKEITSGNTIYF.

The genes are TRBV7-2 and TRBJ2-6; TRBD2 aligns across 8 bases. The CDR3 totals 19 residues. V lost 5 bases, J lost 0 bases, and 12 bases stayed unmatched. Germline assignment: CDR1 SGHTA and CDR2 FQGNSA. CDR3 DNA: TGTGCCAGCAGCACCTGGGGGTTAGCGGGAAGCTCTGGGGCCAACGTCCTGACTTTC. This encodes CASSTWGLAGSSGANVLTF.

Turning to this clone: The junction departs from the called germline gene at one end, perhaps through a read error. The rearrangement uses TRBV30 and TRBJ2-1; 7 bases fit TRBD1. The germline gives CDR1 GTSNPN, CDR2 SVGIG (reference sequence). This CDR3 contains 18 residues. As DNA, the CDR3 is TGTGCCTGGAGTGATATGATCCCCAGGGGGAGCTCCTACAATGGGCAGTTCTTC. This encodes CAWSDMIPRGSSYNGQFF.

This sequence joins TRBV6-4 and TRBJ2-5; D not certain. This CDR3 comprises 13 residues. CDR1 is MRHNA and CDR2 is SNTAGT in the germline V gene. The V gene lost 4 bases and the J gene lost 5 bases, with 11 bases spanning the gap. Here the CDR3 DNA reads TGTGCCAGCAGTGTCCAGCCAGCCGAGACCCAGTACTTC. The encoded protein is CASSVQPAETQYF.

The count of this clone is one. The CDR3 loop is CASRAHDRNIQYF. In nucleotides, the CDR3 is TGTGCCAGCAGGGCCCATGACAGAAACATTCAGTACTTC. V and J are TRBV5-5 and TRBJ2-4; a weak D match, TRBD1 (5 bases). Looked up from germline, CDR1 is SGHKS and CDR2 is YYEKEE (reference sequence). Trimming pared 5 bases from V and 6 bases from J, leaving 12 bases between. The CDR3 has 13 residues.

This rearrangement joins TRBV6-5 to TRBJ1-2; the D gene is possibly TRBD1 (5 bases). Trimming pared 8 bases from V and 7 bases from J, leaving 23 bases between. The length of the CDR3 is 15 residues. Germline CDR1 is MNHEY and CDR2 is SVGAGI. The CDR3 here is CASSPEAGRAFGYTF. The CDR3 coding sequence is TGTGCCAGCTCTCCCGAGGCCGGCAGGGCCTTTGGCTACACCTTC.

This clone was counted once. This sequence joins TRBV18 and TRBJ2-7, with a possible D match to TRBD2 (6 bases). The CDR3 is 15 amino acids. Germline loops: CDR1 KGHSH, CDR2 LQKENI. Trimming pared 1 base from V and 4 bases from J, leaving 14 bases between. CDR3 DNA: TGTGCCAGCTCACCACTAGCGGACATCTTATACGAGCAGTACTTC. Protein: CASSPLADILYEQYF.

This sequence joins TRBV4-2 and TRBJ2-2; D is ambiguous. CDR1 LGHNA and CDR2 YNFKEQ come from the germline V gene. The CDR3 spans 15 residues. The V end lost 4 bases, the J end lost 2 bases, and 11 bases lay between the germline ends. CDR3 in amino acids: CASSPRPSNTGELFF. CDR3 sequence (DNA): TGTGCCAGCAGCCCTAGGCCGTCCAACACCGGGGAGCTGTTTTTT.

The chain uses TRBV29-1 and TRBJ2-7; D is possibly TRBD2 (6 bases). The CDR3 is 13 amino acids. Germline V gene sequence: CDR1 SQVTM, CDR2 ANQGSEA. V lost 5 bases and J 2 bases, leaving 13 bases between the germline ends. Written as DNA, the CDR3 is TGCAGCGTTCGGGCGGGCGGGACCTACGAGCAGTACTTC. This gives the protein CSVRAGGTYEQYF.

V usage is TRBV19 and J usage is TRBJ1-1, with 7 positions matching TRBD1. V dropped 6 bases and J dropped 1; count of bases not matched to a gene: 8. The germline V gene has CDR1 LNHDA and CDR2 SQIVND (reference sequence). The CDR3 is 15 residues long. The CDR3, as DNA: TGTGCCAGTAGCCAGACAGGGATTGGGAACACTGAAGCTTTCTTT. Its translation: CASSQTGIGNTEAFF.

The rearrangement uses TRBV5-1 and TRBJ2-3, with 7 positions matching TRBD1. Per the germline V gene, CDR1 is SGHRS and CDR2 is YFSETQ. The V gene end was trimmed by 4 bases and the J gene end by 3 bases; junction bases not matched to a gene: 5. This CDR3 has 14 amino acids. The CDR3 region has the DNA TGCGCCAGCAGCCCGGGACAGCCTACAGATACGCAGTATTTT. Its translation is CASSPGQPTDTQYF.

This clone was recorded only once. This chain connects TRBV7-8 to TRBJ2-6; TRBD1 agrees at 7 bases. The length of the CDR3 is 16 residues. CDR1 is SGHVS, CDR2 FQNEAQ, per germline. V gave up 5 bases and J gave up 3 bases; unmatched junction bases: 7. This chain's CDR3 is CASSMTGTGGANVLTF. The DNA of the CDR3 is TGTGCCAGCAGCATGACAGGGACGGGTGGGGCCAACGTCCTGACTTTC.

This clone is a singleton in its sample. The CDR3 protein is CASSLYPGTTGFNEQFF. CDR3 bases: TGCGCCAGCAGCCTCTATCCCGGGACGACCGGTTTCAATGAGCAGTTCTTC. The chain carries TRBV5-1 and TRBJ2-1, with D perhaps matching TRBD1 or TRBD2 (5 bases each). The V gene lost 4 bases and the J gene lost 6 bases, with 23 bases spanning the gap. Germline V gene sequence: CDR1 SGHRS, CDR2 YFSETQ. The CDR3 is 17 residues long.

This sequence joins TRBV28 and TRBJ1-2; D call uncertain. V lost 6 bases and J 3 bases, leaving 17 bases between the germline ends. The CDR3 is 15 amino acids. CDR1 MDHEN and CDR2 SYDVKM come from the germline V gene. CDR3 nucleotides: TGTGCCAGCAGCTCCCTCCCGGCCCTTGACTATGGCTACACCTTC. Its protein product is CASSSLPALDYGYTF.